This TCR beta chain was captured in a study of control samples from healthy donors and cancer patients. The data were produced by immunoSEQ multiplex PCR, yet TCRdb's version contains in-frame clones alone and is incomplete. The sample contains about 140,000 clones, about 90% of which appear only once. Per germline, CDR1 MNHEY and CDR2 SVGEGT. The CDR3 runs to 15 residues. The V gene lost 0 bases and the J gene lost 4 bases, with 12 bases spanning the gap. V usage is TRBV6-2 or TRBV6-3 and J usage is TRBJ1-2; D may be TRBD1 (6 bases). The clonotype was recovered from a man in his late teens or twenties in good health. The sample was blood. CDR3 amino acids: CASSYSFGTSYGYTF. CDR3 coding DNA: TGTGCCAGCAGTTACTCCTTCGGGACATCCTATGGCTACACCTTC.